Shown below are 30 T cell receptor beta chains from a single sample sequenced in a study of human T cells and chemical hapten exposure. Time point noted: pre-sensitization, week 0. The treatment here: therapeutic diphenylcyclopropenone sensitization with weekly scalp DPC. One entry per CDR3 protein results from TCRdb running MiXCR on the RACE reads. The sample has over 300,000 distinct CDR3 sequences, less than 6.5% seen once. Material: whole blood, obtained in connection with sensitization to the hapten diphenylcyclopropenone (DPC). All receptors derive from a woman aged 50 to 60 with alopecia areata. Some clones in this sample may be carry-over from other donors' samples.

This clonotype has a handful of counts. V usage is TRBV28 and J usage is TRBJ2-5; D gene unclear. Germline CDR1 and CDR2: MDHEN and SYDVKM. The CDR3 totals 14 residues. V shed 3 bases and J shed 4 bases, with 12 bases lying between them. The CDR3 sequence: CASSFPTLRETQYF. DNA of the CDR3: TGTGCCAGCAGTTTCCCGACCTTGAGAGAGACCCAGTACTTC.

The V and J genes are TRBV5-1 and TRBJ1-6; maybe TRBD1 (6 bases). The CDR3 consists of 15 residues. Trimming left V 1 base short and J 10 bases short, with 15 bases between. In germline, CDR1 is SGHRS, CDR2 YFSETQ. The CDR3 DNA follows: TGCGCCAGCAGCTTGACGGGGGCTGGGGAATCACCCCTCCACTTT. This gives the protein CASSLTGAGESPLHF.

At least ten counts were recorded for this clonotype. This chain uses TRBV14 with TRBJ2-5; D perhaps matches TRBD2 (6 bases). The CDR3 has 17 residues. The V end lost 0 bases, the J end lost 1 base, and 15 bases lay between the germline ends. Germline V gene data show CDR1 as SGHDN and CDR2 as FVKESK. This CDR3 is CASSQDLPGVGQETQYF. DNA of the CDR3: TGTGCCAGCAGCCAAGATCTCCCGGGGGTTGGCCAAGAGACCCAGTACTTC.

CDR3 sequence (DNA): TGCGCCAGCAGCCACCGGGACAGGGTTAGTCTTTCTGGAAACACCATATATTTT. The encoded protein is CASSHRDRVSLSGNTIYF. The chain combines TRBV4-1 with TRBJ1-3; the match to TRBD1 covers 9 bases. CDR3 length equals 18 residues. V lost 3 bases, J lost 1 base, and 10 bases stayed unmatched. CDR1 and CDR2 (germline): MGHRA, YSYEKL.

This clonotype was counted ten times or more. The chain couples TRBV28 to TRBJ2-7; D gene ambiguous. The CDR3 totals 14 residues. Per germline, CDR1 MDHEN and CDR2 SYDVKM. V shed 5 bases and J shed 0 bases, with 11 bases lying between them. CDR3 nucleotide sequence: TGTGCCAGCAGTGATCTAACGGGCTCCTACGAGCAGTACTTC. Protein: CASSDLTGSYEQYF. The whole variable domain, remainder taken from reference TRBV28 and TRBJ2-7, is DVKVTQSSRYLVKRTGEKVFLECVQDMDHENMFWYRQDPGLGLRLIYFSYDVKMKEKGDIPEGYSVSREKKERFSLILESASTNQTSMYLCASSDLTGSYEQYFGPGTRLTVT.

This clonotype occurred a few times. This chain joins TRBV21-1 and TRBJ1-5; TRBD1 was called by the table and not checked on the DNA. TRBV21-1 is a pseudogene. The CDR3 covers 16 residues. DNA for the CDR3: TGTGCCAGCAGCACTAACTGGACAGGGAACAATCAGCCCCAGCATTTT. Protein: CASSTNWTGNNQPQHF.

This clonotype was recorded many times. The CDR3 DNA is TGTGCCAGCTCACCACCGGGACAGATGAACACTGAAGCTTTCTTT. Translating it yields CASSPPGQMNTEAFF. V and J are TRBV18 and TRBJ1-1; TRBD1 matches at 7 bases. The CDR3 is 15 amino acids. Germline trimming cut 0 bases from V and 0 bases from J; bases unmatched to any gene: 1. Per germline, CDR1 KGHSH and CDR2 LQKENI.

DNA of the CDR3: TGTGCCAGCAGCTTACAGGGGAGAGGGGCCAACGTCCTGACTTTC. Translating gives CASSLQGRGANVLTF. This rearrangement joins TRBV7-9 to TRBJ2-6; TRBD1 is a possible D gene (6 bases). Germline CDR1 and CDR2: SEHNR and FQNEAQ (reference sequence). The CDR3 is made up of 15 amino acids. Trimming took 2 bases from V and 4 from J, leaving 9 bases between them.

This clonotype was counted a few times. The CDR3 coding sequence is TGCGCCAGCAGCCCCGACGGCGTGGGCTCGGATACGCAGTATTTT. It yields the protein CASSPDGVGSDTQYF. V is TRBV5-1 and J is TRBJ2-3, with no clear D. Trimming cost V 4 bases and J 6 bases, with 18 bases left between them. Germline loops: CDR1 SGHRS, CDR2 YFSETQ. The CDR3 is 15 residues long.

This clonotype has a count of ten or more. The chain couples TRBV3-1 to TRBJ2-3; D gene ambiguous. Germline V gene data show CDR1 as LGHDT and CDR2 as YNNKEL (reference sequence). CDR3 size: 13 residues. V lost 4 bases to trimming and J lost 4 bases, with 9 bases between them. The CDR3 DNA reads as TGTGCCAGCAGCCCACCGGTCGCAGATACGCAGTATTTT. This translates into CASSPPVADTQYF.

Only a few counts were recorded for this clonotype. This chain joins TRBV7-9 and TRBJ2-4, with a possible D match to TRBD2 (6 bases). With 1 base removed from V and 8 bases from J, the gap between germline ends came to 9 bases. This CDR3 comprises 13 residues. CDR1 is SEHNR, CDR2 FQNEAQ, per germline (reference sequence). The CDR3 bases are TGTGCCAGCAGCTTAGGCAGGGAGGACATTCAGTACTTC. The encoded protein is CASSLGREDIQYF.

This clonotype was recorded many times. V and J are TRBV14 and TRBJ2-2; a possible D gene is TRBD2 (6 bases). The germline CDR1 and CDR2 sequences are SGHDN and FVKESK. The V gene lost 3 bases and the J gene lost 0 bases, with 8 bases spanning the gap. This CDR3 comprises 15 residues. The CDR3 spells CASSQGLPNTGELFF. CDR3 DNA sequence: TGTGCCAGCAGCCAGGGACTCCCGAACACCGGGGAGCTGTTTTTT. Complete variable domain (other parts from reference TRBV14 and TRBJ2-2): EAGVTQFPSHSVIEKGQTVTLRCDPISGHDNLYWYRRVMGKEIKFLLHFVKESKQDESGMPNNRFLAERTGGTYSTLKVQPAELEDSGVYFCASSQGLPNTGELFFGEGSRLTVL.

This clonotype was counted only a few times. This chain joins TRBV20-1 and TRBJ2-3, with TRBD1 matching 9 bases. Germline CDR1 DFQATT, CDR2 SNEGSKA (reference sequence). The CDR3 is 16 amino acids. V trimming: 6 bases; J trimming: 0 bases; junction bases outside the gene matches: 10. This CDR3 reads CSAPLTGGYSTDTQYF. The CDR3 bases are TGCAGTGCCCCGCTGACAGGGGGATACAGCACAGATACGCAGTATTTT.

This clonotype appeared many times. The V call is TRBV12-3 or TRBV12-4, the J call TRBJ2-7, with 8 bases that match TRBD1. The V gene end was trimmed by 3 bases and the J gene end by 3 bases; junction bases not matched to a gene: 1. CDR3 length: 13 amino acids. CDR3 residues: CASSFGQGYEQYF. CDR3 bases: TGTGCCAGCAGTTTTGGACAGGGCTACGAGCAGTACTTC.

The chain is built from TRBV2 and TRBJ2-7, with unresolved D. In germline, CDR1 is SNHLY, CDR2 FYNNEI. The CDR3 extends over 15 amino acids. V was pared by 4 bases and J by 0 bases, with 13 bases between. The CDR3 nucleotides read TGTGCCAGCAGTGCCTGGCCAGACGTCTCCTACGAGCAGTACTTC. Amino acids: CASSAWPDVSYEQYF.

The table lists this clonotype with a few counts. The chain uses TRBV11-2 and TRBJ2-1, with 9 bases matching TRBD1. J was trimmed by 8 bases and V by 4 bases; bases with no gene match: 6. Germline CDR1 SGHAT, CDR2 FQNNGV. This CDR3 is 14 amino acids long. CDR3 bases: TGTGCCAGCAGCTCGACAGGGGGTGGGGATGAGCAGTTCTTC. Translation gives CASSSTGGGDEQFF.

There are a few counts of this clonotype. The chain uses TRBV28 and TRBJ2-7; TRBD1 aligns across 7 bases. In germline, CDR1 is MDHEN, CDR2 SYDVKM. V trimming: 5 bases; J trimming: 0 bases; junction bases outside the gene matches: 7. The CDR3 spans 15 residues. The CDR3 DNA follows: TGTGCCAGCAGTCCCACAGGGGTAAGCTCCTACGAGCAGTACTTC. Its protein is CASSPTGVSSYEQYF. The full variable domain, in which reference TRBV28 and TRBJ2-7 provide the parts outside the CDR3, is DVKVTQSSRYLVKRTGEKVFLECVQDMDHENMFWYRQDPGLGLRLIYFSYDVKMKEKGDIPEGYSVSREKKERFSLILESASTNQTSMYLCASSPTGVSSYEQYFGPGTRLTVT.

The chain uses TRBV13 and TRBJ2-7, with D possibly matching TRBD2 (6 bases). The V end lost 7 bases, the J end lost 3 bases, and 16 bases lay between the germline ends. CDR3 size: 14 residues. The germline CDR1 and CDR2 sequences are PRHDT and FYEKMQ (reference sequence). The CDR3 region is CASTRGGLIYEQYF. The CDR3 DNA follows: TGTGCCAGCACCCGGGGAGGTCTTATCTACGAGCAGTACTTC.

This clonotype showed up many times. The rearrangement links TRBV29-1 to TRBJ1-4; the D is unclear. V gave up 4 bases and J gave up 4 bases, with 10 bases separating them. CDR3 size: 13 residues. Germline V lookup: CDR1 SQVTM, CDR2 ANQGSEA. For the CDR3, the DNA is TGCAGCGTTGTTTCCGGGAGTAATGAAAAACTGTTTTTT. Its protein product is CSVVSGSNEKLFF.

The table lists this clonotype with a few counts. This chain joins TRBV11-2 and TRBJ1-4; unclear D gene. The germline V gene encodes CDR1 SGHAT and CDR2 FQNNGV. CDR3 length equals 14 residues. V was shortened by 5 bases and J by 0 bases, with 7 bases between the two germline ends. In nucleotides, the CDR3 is TGTGCCAGCAGCGGGGTCTCAACTAATGAAAAACTGTTTTTT. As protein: CASSGVSTNEKLFF.

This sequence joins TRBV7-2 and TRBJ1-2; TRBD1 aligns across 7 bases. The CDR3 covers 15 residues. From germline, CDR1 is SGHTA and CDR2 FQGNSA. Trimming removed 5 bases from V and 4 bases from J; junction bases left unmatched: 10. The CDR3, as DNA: TGTGCCAGCAGCCCCGTGTGGACAGGAGGCTATGGCTACACCTTC. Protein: CASSPVWTGGYGYTF.

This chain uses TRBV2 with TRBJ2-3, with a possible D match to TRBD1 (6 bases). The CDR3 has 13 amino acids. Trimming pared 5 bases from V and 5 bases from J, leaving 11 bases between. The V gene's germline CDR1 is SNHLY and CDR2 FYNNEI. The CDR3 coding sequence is TGTGCCAGCAGTACAGGGTTGGGAGATACGCAGTATTTT. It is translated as CASSTGLGDTQYF.

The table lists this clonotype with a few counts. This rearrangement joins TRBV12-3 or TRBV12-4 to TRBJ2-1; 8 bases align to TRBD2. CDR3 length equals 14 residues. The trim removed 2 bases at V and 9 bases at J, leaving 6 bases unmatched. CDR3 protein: CASSLRLAMSEQFF. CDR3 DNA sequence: TGTGCCAGCAGTTTAAGACTAGCGATGAGTGAGCAGTTCTTC.

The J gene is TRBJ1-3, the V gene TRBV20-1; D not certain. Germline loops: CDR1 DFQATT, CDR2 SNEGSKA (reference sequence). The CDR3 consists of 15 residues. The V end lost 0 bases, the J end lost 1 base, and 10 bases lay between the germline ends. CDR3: CSARDKQSSGNTIYF. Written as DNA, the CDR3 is TGCAGTGCTAGAGATAAACAGTCATCTGGAAACACCATATATTTT.

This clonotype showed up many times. The CDR3: CASGGGGLGGKLFF. The CDR3 coding sequence is TGTGCCAGCGGGGGCGGTGGATTAGGGGGAAAACTGTTTTTT. The gene calls are TRBV2 and TRBJ1-4; possibly TRBD1 for D (6 bases). The V and J ends lost 8 bases and 10 bases respectively, with 20 bases between them. The CDR3 runs to 14 residues. In germline, CDR1 is SNHLY, CDR2 FYNNEI.

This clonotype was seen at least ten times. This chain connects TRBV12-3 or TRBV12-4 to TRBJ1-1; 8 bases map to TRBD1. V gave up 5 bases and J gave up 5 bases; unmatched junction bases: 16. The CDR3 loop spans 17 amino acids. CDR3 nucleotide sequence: TGTGCCAGCAGTCCCCGGGCAGGGGGCTTGAAAGGGACTGAAGCTTTCTTT. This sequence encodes CASSPRAGGLKGTEAFF.

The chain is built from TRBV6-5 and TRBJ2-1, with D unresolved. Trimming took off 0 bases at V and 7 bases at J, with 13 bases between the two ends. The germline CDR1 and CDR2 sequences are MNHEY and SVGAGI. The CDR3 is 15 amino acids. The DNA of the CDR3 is TGTGCCAGCAGTTACTCGAGCAGGACGAGGAATGAGCAGTTCTTC. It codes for CASSYSSRTRNEQFF.

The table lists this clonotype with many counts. CDR3 nucleotide sequence: TGCAGTGCTAGTGGCGTAGCGGGGAACACCGGGGAGCTGTTTTTT. Translating it yields CSASGVAGNTGELFF. The gene calls are TRBV20-1 and TRBJ2-2; 7 bases agree with TRBD2. The CDR3 covers 15 residues. Germline CDR1 reads DFQATT; CDR2 reads SNEGSKA (reference sequence). The junction had 5 bases not matched to a gene; V was cut back by 3 bases and J by 1 base.

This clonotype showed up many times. CDR3 region: CASSPMGRHEQYF. As DNA, the CDR3 is TGTGCCAGCAGCCCCATGGGGCGGCACGAGCAGTACTTC. The chain couples TRBV13 to TRBJ2-7; possibly TRBD1 for D (5 bases). This CDR3 is 13 amino acids long. Trimming left V 5 bases short and J 5 bases short, with 13 bases between. Germline values: CDR1 PRHDT, CDR2 FYEKMQ (reference sequence).

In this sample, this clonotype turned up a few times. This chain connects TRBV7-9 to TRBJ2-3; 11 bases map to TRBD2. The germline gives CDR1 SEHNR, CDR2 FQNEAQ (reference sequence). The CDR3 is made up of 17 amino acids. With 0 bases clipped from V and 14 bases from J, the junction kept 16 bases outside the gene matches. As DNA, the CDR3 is TGTGCCAGCAGCTTAGCCCCTAGCGGGAGGCCCTCCGGGCGGTGGTATTTT. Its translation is CASSLAPSGRPSGRWYF. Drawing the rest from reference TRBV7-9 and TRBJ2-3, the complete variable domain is DTGVSQNPRHKITKRGQNVTFRCDPISEHNRLYWYRQTLGQGPEFLTYFQNEAQLEKSRLLSDRFSAERPKGSFSTLEIQRTEQGDSAMYLCASSLAPSGRPSGRWYFGPGTRLTVL.